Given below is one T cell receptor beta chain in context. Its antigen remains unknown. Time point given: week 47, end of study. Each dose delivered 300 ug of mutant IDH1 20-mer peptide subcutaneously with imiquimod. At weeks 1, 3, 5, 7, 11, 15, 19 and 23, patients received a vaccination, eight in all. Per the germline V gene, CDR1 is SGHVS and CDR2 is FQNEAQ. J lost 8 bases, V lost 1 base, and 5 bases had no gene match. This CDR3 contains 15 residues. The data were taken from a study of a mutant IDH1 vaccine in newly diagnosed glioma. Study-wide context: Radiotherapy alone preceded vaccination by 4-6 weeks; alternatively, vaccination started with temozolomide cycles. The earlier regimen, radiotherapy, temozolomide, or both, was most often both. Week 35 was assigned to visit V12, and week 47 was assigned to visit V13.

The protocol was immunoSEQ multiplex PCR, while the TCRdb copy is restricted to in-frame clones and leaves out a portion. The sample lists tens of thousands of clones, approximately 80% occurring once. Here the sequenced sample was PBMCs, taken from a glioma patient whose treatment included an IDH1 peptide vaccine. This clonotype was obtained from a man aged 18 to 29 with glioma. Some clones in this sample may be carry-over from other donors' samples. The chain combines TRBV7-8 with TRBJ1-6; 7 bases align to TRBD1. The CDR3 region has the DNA TGTGCCAGCAGCTTAGAGCGCCAGGGGGATTCACCCCTCCACTTT. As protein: CASSLERQGDSPLHF. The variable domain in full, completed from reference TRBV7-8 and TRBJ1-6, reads GAGVSQSPRYKVAKRGQDVALRCDPISGHVSLFWYQQALGQGPEFLTYFQNEAQLDKSGLPSDRFFAERPEGSVSTLKIQRTQQEDSAVYLCASSLERQGDSPLHFGNGTRLTVT.